This paragraph covers one T cell receptor (beta chain) sequence. No antigen is known for it. The CDR3 extends over 16 amino acids. Germline values: CDR1 SGHRS, CDR2 YFSETQ. The V segment lost 1 base and the J segment 4 bases; nucleotides outside the gene matches: 10. Treatment specified: approximately 10-day PBMC culture with coronavirus spike peptide pools or control peptides (ViraFEST assay). These data are taken from a study of vaccination and CD4 T cells after COVID-19. Study background: For each participant, vaccination comprised two doses of either the BNT162b2 or the mRNA-1273 vaccine.

Once obtained from cultured CD4+ T cells, the DNA was sequenced using the Oncomine TCR Beta short-read assay. TCRdb re-called the PCR reads with MiXCR, one entry per CDR3 protein. This sample has 11,000 or so distinct CDR3 sequences, with less than 80% found just once. The chain is built from TRBV5-1 and TRBJ2-5; 7 nucleotides align to TRBD1. The specimen was CD4+ T cells from blood, cultured in vitro. The TCR sequence derives from a human donor who had recovered from COVID-19. The CDR3 loop is CASSLLATTGIETQYF. Here the CDR3 DNA reads TGCGCCAGCAGCTTGCTAGCTACGACAGGGATAGAGACCCAGTACTTC.